What follows describes a single T cell receptor beta chain. Trimming cost V 4 bases and J 0 bases, with 11 bases left between them. Germline assignment: CDR1 KGHDR and CDR2 SFDVKD. The CDR3 loop spans 15 amino acids. This specimen belongs to a study of T cells in Graves' hyperthyroidism and ophthalmopathy. Across the whole study: Peripheral blood was collected at initial diagnosis, before any treatment.

From RNA transcripts, TCR beta CDR3 regions were amplified. The HTBI primer set was used in a first-round RT-PCR of the TCR CDR3. MiXCR, run by TCRdb on the multiplex PCR reads, gives a single entry per CDR3 protein. The sample has 550,000 to 600,000 distinct CDR3 sequences; roughly a sixth are singletons. This chain joins TRBV24-1 and TRBJ2-5; tentatively, D is TRBD1 (5 bases). The TCR sequence derives from a woman between 18 and 29 years old with Graves' hyperthyroidism. The sequencing sample was made of blood. The CDR3 here is CATSDQRRDQETQYF. The CDR3 DNA follows: TGTGCCACCAGTGACCAGCGCAGGGACCAAGAGACCCAGTACTTC.